This entry lists 16 T cell receptor beta chains sequenced from one sample in a study of blood T cells in healthy people across ages. Alongside a J-beta primer mix, a sample-barcoded 5' primer served in a second PCR lasting about 7 to 12 cycles. A single record per CDR3 protein comes from TCRdb applying MiXCR to the 5' RACE reads. Of hundreds of thousands of distinct CDR3 sequences listed, about 43% are singletons. What was sequenced was blood. The receptors here all came from a man older than 75 in good health.

This clonotype was detected a few times. This chain connects TRBV6-2 or TRBV6-3 to TRBJ1-4; weak D call: TRBD1 (5 bases). The V gene's germline CDR1 is MNHEY and CDR2 SVGEGT. The V gene lost 6 bases and the J gene lost 0 bases, with 14 bases spanning the gap. The CDR3 has 16 residues. DNA for the CDR3: TGTGCCAGCAGGGCCCATGGGACGGCAACTAATGAAAAACTGTTTTTT. It encodes CASRAHGTATNEKLFF.

The chain joins TRBV12-3 or TRBV12-4 to TRBJ1-2; D ambiguous. CDR3 size: 14 residues. V was pared by 1 base and J by 4 bases, with 10 bases between. Here the CDR3 reads CASSLVSQTYGYTF. CDR3 sequence (DNA): TGTGCCAGCAGTTTAGTAAGCCAGACCTATGGCTACACCTTC.

In its sample, this clonotype was seen once. V usage is TRBV7-9 and J usage is TRBJ2-2, with D perhaps matching TRBD1 (5 bases). Per germline, CDR1 SEHNR and CDR2 FQNEAQ (reference sequence). The length of the CDR3 is 17 residues. Trimming cost V 0 bases and J 3 bases, with 14 bases left between them. CDR3 nucleotides: TGTGCCAGCAGCTTAGCGGGGCTCATGGACGACACCGGGGAGCTGTTTTTT. Translation gives CASSLAGLMDDTGELFF. The complete variable domain, with remaining parts taken from reference TRBV7-9 and TRBJ2-2, reads DTGVSQNPRHKITKRGQNVTFRCDPISEHNRLYWYRQTLGQGPEFLTYFQNEAQLEKSRLLSDRFSAERPKGSFSTLEIQRTEQGDSAMYLCASSLAGLMDDTGELFFGEGSRLTVL.

The chain is built from TRBV20-1 and TRBJ2-5, with 9 bases that match TRBD1. Germline V lookup: CDR1 DFQATT, CDR2 SNEGSKA (reference sequence). The CDR3 is 15 amino acids. Germline trimming cut 6 bases from V and 4 bases from J; bases unmatched to any gene: 12. The CDR3: CSARVDRGGRETQYF. Written as DNA, the CDR3 is TGCAGTGCCCGGGTGGACAGGGGTGGGAGAGAGACCCAGTACTTC.

This clonotype was seen a few times. The chain couples TRBV21-1 to TRBJ2-7; no DNA check was done on the table's D call, TRBD2. TRBV21-1 is flagged as a pseudogene. This CDR3 is built from 12 residues. This CDR3 reads CASSKQEGEQYF. The DNA for the CDR3 is TGTGCCAGCAGCAAACAGGAGGGCGAGCAGTACTTC.

Ten or more counts support this clonotype. J is TRBJ2-7 and V is TRBV7-2; D is unresolved. CDR1 SGHTA and CDR2 FQGNSA come from the germline V gene. The CDR3 is made up of 12 amino acids. The ends were cut back, 5 bases at V and 0 bases at J, with 5 bases in the middle. In DNA, the CDR3 is TGTGCCAGCAGCGAGTACTCCTACGAGCAGTACTTC. Translation gives CASSEYSYEQYF. Drawing the rest from reference TRBV7-2 and TRBJ2-7, the complete variable domain is GAGVSQSPSNKVTEKGKDVELRCDPISGHTALYWYRQSLGQGLEFLIYFQGNSAPDKSGLPSDRFSAERTGGSVSTLTIQRTQQEDSAVYLCASSEYSYEQYFGPGTRLTVT.

The chain joins TRBV28 to TRBJ1-5; D possibly corresponds to TRBD1 (5 bases). Per germline, CDR1 MDHEN and CDR2 SYDVKM. Trimming removed 6 bases from V and 4 bases from J, with 10 bases in between. CDR3 size: 13 residues. The CDR3 region is CASSRNRNQPQHF. CDR3 bases: TGTGCCAGCAGCCGAAACAGGAATCAGCCCCAGCATTTT.

This chain connects TRBV2 to TRBJ2-1, with a possible D match to TRBD2 (6 bases). The V end lost 4 bases, the J end lost 6 bases, and 10 bases lay between the germline ends. The germline V gene has CDR1 SNHLY and CDR2 FYNNEI. The CDR3 runs to 13 residues. CDR3 region: CASSVVGGNEQFF. Written as DNA, the CDR3 is TGTGCCAGCAGTGTAGTCGGGGGCAATGAGCAGTTCTTC.

There are many counts of this clonotype. This chain links TRBV28 with TRBJ2-7; 7 bases are shared with TRBD1. V was pared by 5 bases and J by 2 bases, with 12 bases of the junction left unmatched. CDR1 is MDHEN, CDR2 SYDVKM, per germline. The CDR3 is 16 amino acids. The CDR3 sequence: CASSSRGRGQTYEQYF. CDR3 sequence (DNA): TGTGCCAGCAGTAGCCGTGGACGGGGACAGACCTACGAGCAGTACTTC.

The CDR3 is CSARDLRTATYEQYF. The CDR3 DNA reads as TGCAGTGCTAGAGATCTTCGGACAGCCACCTACGAGCAGTACTTC. The rearrangement links TRBV20-1 to TRBJ2-5; the D gene is possibly TRBD1 (6 bases). The DNA end favors TRBJ2-7, so the J call may be wrong. In germline, CDR1 is DFQATT, CDR2 SNEGSKA (reference sequence). The CDR3 is 15 amino acids.

The chain recombines TRBV20-1 with TRBJ2-5, with TRBD2 matching over 12 bases. With 0 bases clipped from V and 11 bases from J, the junction kept 13 bases outside the gene matches. Per germline, CDR1 DFQATT and CDR2 SNEGSKA (reference sequence). The CDR3 has 16 residues. CDR3 in DNA: TGCAGTGCTAGAGATATGACTAGCGGGGGCTACAATGAGCAGTACTTC. Protein product: CSARDMTSGGYNEQYF.

The chain has TRBV2 and TRBJ2-6, with no clear D. The CDR3 is 20 amino acids. The germline CDR1 and CDR2 sequences are SNHLY and FYNNEI. Trimming removed 2 bases at V and 2 bases at J, with 22 bases between. CDR3 coding DNA: TGTGCCAGCAGTGAACAGACCGCAGGCGTTCTTACACCTGGGGCCAACGTCCTGACTTTC. Translated: CASSEQTAGVLTPGANVLTF. The entire variable domain, with the rest obtained from reference TRBV2 and TRBJ2-6, is as follows: EPEVTQTPSHQVTQMGQEVILRCVPISNHLYFYWYRQILGQKVEFLVSFYNNEISEKSEIFDDQFSVERPDGSNFTLKIRSTKLEDSAMYFCASSEQTAGVLTPGANVLTFGAGSRLTVL.

This sequence joins TRBV20-1 and TRBJ2-5, with D possibly TRBD1 on 6 matching bases. Trimming removed 4 bases from V and 5 bases from J, with 17 bases in between. CDR1 DFQATT and CDR2 SNEGSKA come from the germline V gene (reference sequence). The CDR3 has 14 residues. CDR3 sequence reads: CSATPIQGPETQYF. CDR3 nucleotides: TGCAGTGCTACCCCAATCCAGGGGCCGGAGACCCAGTACTTC.

This sequence joins TRBV11-2 and TRBJ2-7, with a possible D match to TRBD1 (6 bases). Trimming took off 1 base at V and 3 bases at J, with 13 bases between the two ends. This CDR3 region has 15 residues. Germline lookup yields CDR1 SGHAT and CDR2 FQNNGV. DNA for the CDR3: TGTGCCAGCAGCTTAGTGGCCAGGGGTAACTACGAGCAGTACTTC. Translation gives CASSLVARGNYEQYF.

For this clonotype: Being one base from a much bigger clone, this may be a read error. J is TRBJ2-5 and V is TRBV6-2 or TRBV6-3; TRBD1 matches 9 bases. The CDR3 sequence is 13 residues long. J lost 11 bases, V lost 6 bases, and 10 bases had no gene match. Germline loops: CDR1 MNHEY, CDR2 SVGEGT. As DNA, the CDR3 is TGTGCCAGCAGCTGGGACAGGGACTACAAGCAGTACTTC. It is translated as CASSWDRDYKQYF.

This clonotype was counted a single time. This chain uses TRBV20-1 with TRBJ1-5; TRBD1 aligns across 7 bases. Trimming at V came to 5 bases and at J to 4 bases, leaving 11 bases not matched to a gene. CDR1 is DFQATT and CDR2 is SNEGSKA in the germline V gene (reference sequence). The CDR3 spans 15 residues. CDR3 in DNA: TGCAGTGCTTCTACGGCCCACAGGGGAAATCAGCCCCAGCATTTT. As protein: CSASTAHRGNQPQHF.